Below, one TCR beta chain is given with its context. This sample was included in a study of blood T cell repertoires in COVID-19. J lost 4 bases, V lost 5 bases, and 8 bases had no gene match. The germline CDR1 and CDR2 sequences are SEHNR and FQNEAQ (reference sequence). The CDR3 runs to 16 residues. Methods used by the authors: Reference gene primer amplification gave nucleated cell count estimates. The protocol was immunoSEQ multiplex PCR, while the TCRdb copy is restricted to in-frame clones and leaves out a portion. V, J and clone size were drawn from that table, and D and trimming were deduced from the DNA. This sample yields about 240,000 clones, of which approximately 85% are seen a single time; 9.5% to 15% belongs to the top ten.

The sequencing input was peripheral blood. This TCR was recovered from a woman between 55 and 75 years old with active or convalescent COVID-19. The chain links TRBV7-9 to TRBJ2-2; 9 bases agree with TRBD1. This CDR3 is CASSVGQGVGTGELFF. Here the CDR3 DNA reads TGTGCCAGCAGCGTGGGACAGGGCGTTGGCACCGGGGAGCTGTTTTTT. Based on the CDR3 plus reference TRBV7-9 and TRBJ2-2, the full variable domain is DTGVSQNPRHKITKRGQNVTFRCDPISEHNRLYWYRQTLGQGPEFLTYFQNEAQLEKSRLLSDRFSAERPKGSFSTLEIQRTEQGDSAMYLCASSVGQGVGTGELFFGEGSRLTVL.